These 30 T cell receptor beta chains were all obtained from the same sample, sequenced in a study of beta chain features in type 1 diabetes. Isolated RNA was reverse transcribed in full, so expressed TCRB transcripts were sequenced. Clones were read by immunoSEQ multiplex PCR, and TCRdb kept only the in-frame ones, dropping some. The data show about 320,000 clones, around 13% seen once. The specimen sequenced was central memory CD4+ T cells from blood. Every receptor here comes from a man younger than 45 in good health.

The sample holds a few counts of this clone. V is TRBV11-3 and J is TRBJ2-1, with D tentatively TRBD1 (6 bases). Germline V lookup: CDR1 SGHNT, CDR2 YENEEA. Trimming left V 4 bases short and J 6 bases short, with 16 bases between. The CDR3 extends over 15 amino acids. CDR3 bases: TGTGCCAGCAGCTCCACGAGGGGGACCAGCAATGAGCAGTTCTTC. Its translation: CASSSTRGTSNEQFF.

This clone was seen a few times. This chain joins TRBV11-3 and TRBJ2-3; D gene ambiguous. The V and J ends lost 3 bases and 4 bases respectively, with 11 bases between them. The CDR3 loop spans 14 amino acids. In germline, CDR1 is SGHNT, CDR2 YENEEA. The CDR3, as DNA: TGTGCCAGCAGCTTTACGCGATCGGCAGATACGCAGTATTTT. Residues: CASSFTRSADTQYF.

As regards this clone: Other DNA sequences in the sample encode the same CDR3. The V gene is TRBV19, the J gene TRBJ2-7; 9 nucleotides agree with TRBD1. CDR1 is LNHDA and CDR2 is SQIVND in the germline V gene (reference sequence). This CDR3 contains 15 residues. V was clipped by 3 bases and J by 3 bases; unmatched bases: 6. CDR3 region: CASSIEPDRGYEQYF. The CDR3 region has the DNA TGTGCCAGTAGTATCGAACCGGACAGGGGCTACGAGCAGTACTTC.

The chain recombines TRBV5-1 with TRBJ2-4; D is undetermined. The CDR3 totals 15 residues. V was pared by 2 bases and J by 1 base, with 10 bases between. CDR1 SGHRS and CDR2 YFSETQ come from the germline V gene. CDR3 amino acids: CASSLNPRAKNIQYF. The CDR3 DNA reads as TGCGCCAGCAGCTTAAATCCCAGGGCCAAAAACATTCAGTACTTC.

In DNA form, the CDR3 reads TGTGCCAGCAGCTTAAGGTTCACAGATACGCAGTATTTT. Translation gives CASSLRFTDTQYF. The rearrangement joins TRBV11-3 to TRBJ2-3, with D hard to call. Trimming left V 2 bases short and J 2 bases short, with 5 bases between. The CDR3 sequence is 13 residues long. Germline V lookup: CDR1 SGHNT, CDR2 YENEEA.

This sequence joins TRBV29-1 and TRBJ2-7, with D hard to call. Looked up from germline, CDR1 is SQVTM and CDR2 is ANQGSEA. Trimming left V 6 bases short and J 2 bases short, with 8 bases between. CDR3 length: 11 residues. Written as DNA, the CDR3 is TGCAGCGTCCTATTCACCTACGAGCAGTACTTC. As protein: CSVLFTYEQYF.

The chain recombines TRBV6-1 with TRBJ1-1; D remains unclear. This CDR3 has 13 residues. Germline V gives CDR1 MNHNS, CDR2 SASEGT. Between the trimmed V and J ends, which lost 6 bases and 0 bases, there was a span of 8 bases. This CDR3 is CASRRTVNTEAFF. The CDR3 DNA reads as TGTGCCAGCAGAAGGACGGTGAACACTGAAGCTTTCTTT.

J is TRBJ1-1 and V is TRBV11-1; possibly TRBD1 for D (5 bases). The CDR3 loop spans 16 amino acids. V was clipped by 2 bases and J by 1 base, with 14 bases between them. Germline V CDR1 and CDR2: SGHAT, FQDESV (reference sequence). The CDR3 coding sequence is TGTGCCAGCAGCTTATTAAGTTCCAGGGAGAACACTGAAGCTTTCTTT. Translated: CASSLLSSRENTEAFF.

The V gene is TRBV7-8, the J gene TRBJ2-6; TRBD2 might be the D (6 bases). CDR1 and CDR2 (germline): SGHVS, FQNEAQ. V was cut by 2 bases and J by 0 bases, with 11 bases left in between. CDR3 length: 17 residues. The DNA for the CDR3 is TGTGCCAGCAGCTTAACGGGGGTAAACTCTGGGGCCAACGTCCTGACTTTC. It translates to CASSLTGVNSGANVLTF.

The CDR3 nucleotides are TGTGCCAGCACCCGGCGTGAAGACCTCTACGAGCAGTACGTC. Encoded protein: CASTRREDLYEQYV. V usage is TRBV2 and J usage is TRBJ2-7; no reliable D call. In germline, CDR1 is SNHLY, CDR2 FYNNEI. The V gene lost 7 bases and the J gene lost 3 bases, with 16 bases spanning the gap. The CDR3 extends over 14 amino acids.

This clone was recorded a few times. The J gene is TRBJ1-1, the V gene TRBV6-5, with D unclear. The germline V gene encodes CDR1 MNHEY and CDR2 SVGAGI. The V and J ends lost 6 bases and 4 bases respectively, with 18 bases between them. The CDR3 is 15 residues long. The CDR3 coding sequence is TGTGCCAGCAGACCACCAGGAGGCAGGTCCACTGAAGCTTTCTTT. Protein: CASRPPGGRSTEAFF.

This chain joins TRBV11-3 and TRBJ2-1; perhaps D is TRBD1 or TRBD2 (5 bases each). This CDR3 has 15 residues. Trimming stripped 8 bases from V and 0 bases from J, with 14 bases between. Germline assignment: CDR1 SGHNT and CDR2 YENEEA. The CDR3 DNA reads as TGTGCCAGCGCGATCGGGACCGACTCCTACAATGAGCAGTTCTTC. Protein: CASAIGTDSYNEQFF.

The CDR3 reads CASSSRDFYGYTF. The CDR3 DNA sequence: TGTGCCAGCAGTTCACGGGACTTCTATGGCTACACCTTC. The rearrangement joins TRBV27 to TRBJ1-2, with D maybe TRBD1 (5 bases). CDR3 size: 13 residues. V was pared by 4 bases and J by 4 bases, with 10 bases between. Looked up from germline, CDR1 is MNHEY and CDR2 is SMNVEV (reference sequence).

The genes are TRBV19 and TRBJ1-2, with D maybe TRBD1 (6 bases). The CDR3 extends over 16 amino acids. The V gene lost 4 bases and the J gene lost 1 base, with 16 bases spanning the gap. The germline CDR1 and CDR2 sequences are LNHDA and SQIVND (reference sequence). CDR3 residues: CASSNRRAGDNYGYTF. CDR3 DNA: TGTGCCAGTAGTAATAGAAGGGCAGGGGATAACTATGGCTACACCTTC. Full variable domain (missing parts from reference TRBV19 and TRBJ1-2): DGGITQSPKYLFRKEGQNVTLSCEQNLNHDAMYWYRQDPGQGLRLIYYSQIVNDFQKGDIAEGYSVSREKKESFPLTVTSAQKNPTAFYLCASSNRRAGDNYGYTFGSGTRLTVV.

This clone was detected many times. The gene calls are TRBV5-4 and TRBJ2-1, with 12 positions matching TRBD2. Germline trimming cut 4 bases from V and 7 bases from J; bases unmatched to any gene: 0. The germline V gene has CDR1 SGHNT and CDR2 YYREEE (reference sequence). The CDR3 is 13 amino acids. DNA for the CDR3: TGTGCCAGCAGCCTAGCGGGAGGGAATGAGCAGTTCTTC. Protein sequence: CASSLAGGNEQFF.

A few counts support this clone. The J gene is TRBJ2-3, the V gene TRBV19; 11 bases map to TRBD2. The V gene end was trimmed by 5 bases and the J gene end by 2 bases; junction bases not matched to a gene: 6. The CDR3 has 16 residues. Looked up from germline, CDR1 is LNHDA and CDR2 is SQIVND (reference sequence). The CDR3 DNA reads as TGTGCCAGTAGTGTACTAGCGGGGGACCCCACAGATACGCAGTATTTT. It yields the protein CASSVLAGDPTDTQYF.

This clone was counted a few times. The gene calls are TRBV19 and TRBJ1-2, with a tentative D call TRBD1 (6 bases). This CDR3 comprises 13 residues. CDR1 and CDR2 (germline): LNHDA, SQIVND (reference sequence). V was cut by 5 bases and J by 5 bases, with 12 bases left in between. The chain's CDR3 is CASSPLTGYGYTF. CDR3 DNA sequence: TGTGCCAGTAGTCCCCTGACAGGTTATGGCTACACCTTC.

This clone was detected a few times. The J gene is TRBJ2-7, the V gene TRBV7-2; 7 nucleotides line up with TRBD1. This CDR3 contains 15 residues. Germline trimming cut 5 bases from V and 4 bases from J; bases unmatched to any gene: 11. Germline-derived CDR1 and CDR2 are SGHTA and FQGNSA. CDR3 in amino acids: CASSTTGNYGYEQYF. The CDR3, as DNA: TGTGCCAGCAGCACGACAGGGAATTATGGGTACGAGCAGTACTTC.

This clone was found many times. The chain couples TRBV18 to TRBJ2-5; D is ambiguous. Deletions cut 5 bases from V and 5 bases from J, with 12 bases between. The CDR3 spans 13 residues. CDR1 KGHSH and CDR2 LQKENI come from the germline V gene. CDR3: CASSTETLETQYF. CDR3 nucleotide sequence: TGTGCCAGCTCAACGGAGACGCTTGAGACCCAGTACTTC.

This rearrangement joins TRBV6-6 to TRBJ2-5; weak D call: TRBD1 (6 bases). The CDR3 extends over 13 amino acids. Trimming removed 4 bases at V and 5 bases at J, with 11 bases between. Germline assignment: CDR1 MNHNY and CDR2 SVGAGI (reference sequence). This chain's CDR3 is CASSSTGMETQYF. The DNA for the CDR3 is TGTGCCAGCAGTTCTACAGGGATGGAGACCCAGTACTTC.

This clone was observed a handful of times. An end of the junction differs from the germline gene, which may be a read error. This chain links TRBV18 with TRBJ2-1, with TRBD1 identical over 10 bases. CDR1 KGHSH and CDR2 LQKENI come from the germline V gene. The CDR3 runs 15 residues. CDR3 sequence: CASPPPGQGPHEQFF. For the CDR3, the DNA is TGTGCCAGCCCACCACCGGGACAGGGGCCACATGAGCAGTTCTTC.

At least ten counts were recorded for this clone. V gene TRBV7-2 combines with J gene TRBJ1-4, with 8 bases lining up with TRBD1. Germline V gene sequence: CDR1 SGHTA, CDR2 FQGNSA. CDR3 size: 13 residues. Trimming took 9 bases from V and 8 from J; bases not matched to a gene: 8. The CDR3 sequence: CASTRGLGEKLFF. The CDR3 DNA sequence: TGTGCCAGTACCAGGGGGCTAGGCGAAAAACTGTTTTTT.

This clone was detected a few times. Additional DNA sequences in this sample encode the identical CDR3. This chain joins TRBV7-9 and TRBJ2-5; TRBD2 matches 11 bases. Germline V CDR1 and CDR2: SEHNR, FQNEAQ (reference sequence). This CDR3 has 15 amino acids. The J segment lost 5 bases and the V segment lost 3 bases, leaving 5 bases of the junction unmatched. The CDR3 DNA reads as TGTGCCAGCAGCTTGCTAGCGGGAGGTCGGGAGACCCAGTACTTC. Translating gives CASSLLAGGRETQYF.

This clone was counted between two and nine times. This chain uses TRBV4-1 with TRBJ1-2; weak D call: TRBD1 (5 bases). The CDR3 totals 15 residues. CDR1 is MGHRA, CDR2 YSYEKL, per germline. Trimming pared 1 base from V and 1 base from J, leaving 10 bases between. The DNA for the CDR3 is TGCGCCAGCAGCCAAGGGGAGGGACTTAACTATGGCTACACCTTC. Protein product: CASSQGEGLNYGYTF.

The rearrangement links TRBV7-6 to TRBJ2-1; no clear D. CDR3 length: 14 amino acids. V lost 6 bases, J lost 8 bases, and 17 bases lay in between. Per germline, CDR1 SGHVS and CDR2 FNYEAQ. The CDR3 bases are TGTGCCAGCAGTTACGCCAGTACCAACGATGAGCAGTTCTTC. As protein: CASSYASTNDEQFF.

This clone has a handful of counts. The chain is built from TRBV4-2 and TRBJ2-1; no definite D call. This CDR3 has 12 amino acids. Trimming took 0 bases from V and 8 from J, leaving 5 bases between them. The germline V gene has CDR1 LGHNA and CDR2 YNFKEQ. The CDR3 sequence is CASSQDTDEQFF. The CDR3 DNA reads TGTGCCAGCAGCCAAGATACAGATGAGCAGTTCTTC.

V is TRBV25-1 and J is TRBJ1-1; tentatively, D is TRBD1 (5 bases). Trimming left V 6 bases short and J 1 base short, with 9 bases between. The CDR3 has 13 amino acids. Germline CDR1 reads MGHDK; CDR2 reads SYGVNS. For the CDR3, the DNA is TGTGCCAGCAGCGAACAGGAGAACACTGAAGCTTTCTTT. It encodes CASSEQENTEAFF.

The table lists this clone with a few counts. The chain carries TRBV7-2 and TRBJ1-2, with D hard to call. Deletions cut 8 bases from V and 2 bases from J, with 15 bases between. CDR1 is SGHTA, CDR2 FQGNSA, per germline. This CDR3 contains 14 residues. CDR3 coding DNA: TGTGCCAGCGGGTCCTCCGGTAGCAACTATGGCTACACCTTC. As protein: CASGSSGSNYGYTF.

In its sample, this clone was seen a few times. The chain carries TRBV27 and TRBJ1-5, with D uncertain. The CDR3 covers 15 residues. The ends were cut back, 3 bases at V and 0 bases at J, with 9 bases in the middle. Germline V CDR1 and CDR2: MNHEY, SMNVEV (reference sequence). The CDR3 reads CASSLTGNSNQPQHF. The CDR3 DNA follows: TGTGCCAGCAGTTTGACGGGGAATAGCAATCAGCCCCAGCATTTT.

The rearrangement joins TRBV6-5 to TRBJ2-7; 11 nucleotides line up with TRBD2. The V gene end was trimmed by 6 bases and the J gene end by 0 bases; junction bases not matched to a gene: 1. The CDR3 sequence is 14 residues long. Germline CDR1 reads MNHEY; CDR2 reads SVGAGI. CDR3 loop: CASSLAGGSYEQYV. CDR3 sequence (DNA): TGTGCCAGCAGCCTAGCGGGAGGCTCCTACGAGCAGTACGTC.